This T cell receptor beta chain was captured by sequencing in a study of T cell responses to AZD1222 COVID-19 vaccine. For the study at large: Timing groups of about 4 and about 12 weeks for second doses were pooled.

Whole-study findings and limits: The study reported that nearly half of spike-specific TCRs target unmutated variant regions. Following two doses of AZD1222, Spike-specific TCR breadth and depth rose. Donors skewed white British and female; clonal diversity was possibly underestimated.

Germline values: CDR1 LGHNA, CDR2 YNFKEQ. Trimming took off 0 bases at V and 1 base at J, with 9 bases between the two ends. This CDR3 spans 15 amino acids. The repertoire was sequenced with immunoSEQ multiplex PCR; TCRdb's copy has only in-frame clones and lacks some. The table lists 95,000 to 130,000 clones, less than 90% of them singletons, with roughly 7.4% in the top ten. A word on this clone: Its antigen is currently unknown.

The material was peripheral blood, obtained on day 0 of AZD1222 vaccination. This sequence joins TRBV4-2 and TRBJ1-1; TRBD1 is a possible D gene (6 bases). This TCR came from an adult in good health. The CDR3 DNA sequence: TGTGCCAGCAGCCAAGAAACAGGGCAGAACACTGAAGCTTTCTTT. It translates to CASSQETGQNTEAFF.